This passage covers 24 T cell receptor beta chains from one sample sequenced in a study of shared clonotypes between healthy human individuals. Libraries were prepared by immunoSEQ multiplex PCR; TCRdb keeps only in-frame clonotypes and omits some of them. The sample consists of 1.6 million or so clones, less than 99% of them appearing once. Sequencing used naive CD4+ T cells sorted from blood. Subset here: CD45RA+ positively selected. Receptors originate from a man under 40 in good health.

The V gene is TRBV28, the J gene TRBJ1-3, with D possibly matching TRBD1 (6 bases). Germline V gene data show CDR1 as MDHEN and CDR2 as SYDVKM. V lost 2 bases and J 1 base, leaving 9 bases between the germline ends. The CDR3 is 15 amino acids. CDR3 DNA: TGTGCCAGCAGTTTACCGGGGGCGTCTGGAAACACCATATATTTT. Protein sequence: CASSLPGASGNTIYF.

The chain couples TRBV11-2 to TRBJ2-7, with 9 bases lining up with TRBD2. Unmatched junction bases numbered 8, after V lost 6 bases and J lost 5 bases. There are 14 residues in the CDR3. Germline V gene lookup returns CDR1 SGHAT and CDR2 FQNNGV. The CDR3 region is CASSQPGLADEQYF. The CDR3 DNA reads as TGTGCCAGCAGTCAACCGGGACTAGCCGACGAGCAGTACTTC.

The rearrangement links TRBV5-1 to TRBJ2-3; 10 positions agree with TRBD1. The CDR3 loop spans 14 amino acids. CDR1 and CDR2 (germline): SGHRS, YFSETQ. Trimming took 3 bases from V and 4 from J; bases not matched to a gene: 2. DNA of the CDR3: TGCGCCAGCAGCTCGACAGGGGGCCCAGATACGCAGTATTTT. Translating it yields CASSSTGGPDTQYF.

The chain joins TRBV5-6 to TRBJ1-2, with TRBD1 as a possible D gene (6 bases). Trimming took off 7 bases at V and 4 bases at J, with 17 bases between the two ends. The CDR3 extends over 14 amino acids. Looked up from germline, CDR1 is SGHDT and CDR2 is YYEEEE. The CDR3 DNA reads as TGTGCCAGCTCGACAGGCCCTAACTCCTATGGCTACACCTTC. It encodes CASSTGPNSYGYTF. The whole variable domain, filled in from reference TRBV5-6 and TRBJ1-2, reads DAGVTQSPTHLIKTRGQQVTLRCSPKSGHDTVSWYQQALGQGPQFIFQYYEEEERQRGNFPDRFSGHQFPNYSSELNVNALLLGDSALYLCASSTGPNSYGYTFGSGTRLTVV.

Regarding this clone: This CDR3 is also generated by other DNA sequences in the sample. The rearrangement uses TRBV10-3 and TRBJ2-7; a weak D match, TRBD1 (5 bases). The CDR3 runs to 14 residues. From germline, CDR1 is ENHRY and CDR2 SYGVKD. Trimming cost V 3 bases and J 2 bases, with 11 bases left between them. CDR3 region: CAISESPGPYEQYF. In DNA form, the CDR3 reads TGTGCCATCAGTGAATCGCCAGGGCCCTACGAGCAGTACTTC.

The V and J genes are TRBV7-3 and TRBJ1-1, with a weak D call TRBD1 (5 bases). The V gene's germline CDR1 is SGHTA and CDR2 FQGTGA. This CDR3 is 14 amino acids long. Trimming took 0 bases from V and 5 from J, leaving 10 bases between them. The CDR3: CASSLTWGDTEAFF. DNA for the CDR3: TGTGCCAGCAGCTTAACTTGGGGGGATACTGAAGCTTTCTTT.

This chain joins TRBV4-1 and TRBJ2-7; 7 bases are shared with TRBD2. The J segment lost 5 bases and the V segment lost 5 bases, leaving 12 bases of the junction unmatched. The CDR3 sequence is 15 residues long. CDR1 is MGHRA and CDR2 is YSYEKL in the germline V gene. This chain's CDR3 is CASSWSYLAANEQYF. CDR3 nucleotide sequence: TGCGCCAGCAGCTGGTCCTATCTAGCGGCCAACGAGCAGTACTTC.

This sequence joins TRBV4-1 and TRBJ1-2; maybe TRBD1 (6 bases). The CDR3 is made up of 14 amino acids. V lost 8 bases and J lost 0, with 13 bases in between. Per germline, CDR1 MGHRA and CDR2 YSYEKL. CDR3 amino acids: CASSRGGSNYGYTF. The CDR3 DNA is TGCGCCAGCTCCCGGGGGGGCTCTAACTATGGCTACACCTTC.

This rearrangement joins TRBV6-6 to TRBJ2-2; TRBD1 agrees at 9 bases. V trimming: 5 bases; J trimming: 5 bases; junction bases outside the gene matches: 3. This CDR3 region has 14 residues. CDR1 MNHNY and CDR2 SVGAGI come from the germline V gene (reference sequence). CDR3 nucleotides: TGTGCCAGCAGTCAGGACAGGGGTACCGGGGAGCTGTTTTTT. Its protein is CASSQDRGTGELFF.

The chain carries TRBV5-1 and TRBJ2-3; 12 bases are shared with TRBD2. This CDR3 is 16 amino acids long. V shed 0 bases and J 7 bases; nucleotides not matched to a gene: 6. Germline CDR1 is SGHRS and CDR2 is YFSETQ. DNA for the CDR3: TGCGCCAGCAGCTTGGCTCAGCTAGCGGGGGGGTATACGCAGTATTTT. Protein sequence: CASSLAQLAGGYTQYF.

This chain connects TRBV4-3 to TRBJ1-4; 11 bases are a match to TRBD1. This CDR3 contains 16 residues. Trimming took 1 base from V and 5 from J; bases not matched to a gene: 3. Germline CDR1 reads LGHNA; CDR2 reads YSLEER. This CDR3 reads CASSQAGQGGNEKLFF. CDR3 in DNA: TGCGCCAGCAGCCAAGCGGGACAGGGGGGGAATGAAAAACTGTTTTTT.

The chain combines TRBV18 with TRBJ2-5; TRBD1 might be the D (6 bases). The CDR3 covers 15 residues. CDR1 and CDR2 from the germline V gene are KGHSH and LQKENI. Trimming took 0 bases from V and 1 from J, leaving 9 bases between them. Written as DNA, the CDR3 is TGTGCCAGCTCACCACCGGCAGGGGCCCAAGAGACCCAGTACTTC. As protein: CASSPPAGAQETQYF.

On this clone itself: Within the sample, other DNA sequences also encode this same CDR3. This sequence joins TRBV7-3 and TRBJ1-1; 8 nucleotides line up with TRBD1. Germline V CDR1 and CDR2: SGHTA, FQGTGA. V lost 2 bases and J lost 5; bases outside the gene matches: 4. The CDR3 is 14 amino acids. The DNA of the CDR3 is TGTGCCAGCAGCTTAGCAGGGGGCGCGACTGAAGCTTTCTTT. This translates into CASSLAGGATEAFF.

The rearrangement links TRBV2 to TRBJ2-1, with D perhaps TRBD1 (6 bases). V lost 4 bases to trimming and J lost 10 bases, with 14 bases between them. The CDR3 runs to 13 residues. The germline gives CDR1 SNHLY, CDR2 FYNNEI. CDR3: CASSVEKTGEQFF. The DNA of the CDR3 is TGTGCCAGCAGTGTGGAGAAAACAGGGGAGCAGTTCTTC.

V is TRBV5-6 and J is TRBJ2-2; 13 positions agree with TRBD2. Looked up from germline, CDR1 is SGHDT and CDR2 is YYEEEE. The CDR3 runs to 16 residues. With 2 bases clipped from V and 8 bases from J, the junction kept 6 bases outside the gene matches. The CDR3 loop reads CASSLRLAGGRGELFF. CDR3 nucleotide sequence: TGTGCCAGCAGCTTACGACTAGCGGGAGGTAGAGGGGAGCTGTTTTTT.

This chain connects TRBV28 to TRBJ2-7, with 12 bases matching TRBD2. Germline-derived CDR1 and CDR2 are MDHEN and SYDVKM. V was pared by 0 bases and J by 0 bases, with 12 bases of the junction left unmatched. The CDR3 is made up of 20 amino acids. The CDR3 here is CASSLWGGRLAGASSYEQYF. The CDR3 region has the DNA TGTGCCAGCAGTTTATGGGGCGGGAGACTAGCGGGAGCCTCCTCCTACGAGCAGTACTTC.

This chain joins TRBV6-6 and TRBJ2-1; 7 positions agree with TRBD1. Trimming took 6 bases from V and 4 from J; bases not matched to a gene: 12. Germline-derived CDR1 and CDR2 are MNHNY and SVGAGI (reference sequence). The CDR3 runs to 16 residues. CDR3 bases: TGTGCCAGCAGAAGCACAGGGGCCCCCTCTTACAATGAGCAGTTCTTC. Protein product: CASRSTGAPSYNEQFF.

This chain joins TRBV29-1 and TRBJ1-1; 9 positions match TRBD1. Germline loops: CDR1 SQVTM, CDR2 ANQGSEA. The junction had 3 bases not matched to a gene; V was cut back by 7 bases and J by 0 bases. This CDR3 is built from 13 residues. CDR3 bases: TGCAGCGGGGACAGGGCGGTGAACACTGAAGCTTTCTTT. Amino acid sequence: CSGDRAVNTEAFF.

The chain is built from TRBV14 and TRBJ2-3; D call uncertain. This CDR3 spans 14 amino acids. V was pared by 1 base and J by 6 bases, with 11 bases between. Germline V gene data show CDR1 as SGHDN and CDR2 as FVKESK. In DNA form, the CDR3 reads TGTGCCAGCAGCCAAGCCAGCCTGCTGGATACGCAGTATTTT. Translated: CASSQASLLDTQYF.

The V and J genes are TRBV27 and TRBJ2-3, with 7 bases fitting TRBD2. CDR3 length equals 17 residues. Germline loops: CDR1 MNHEY, CDR2 SMNVEV (reference sequence). J lost 2 bases, V lost 6 bases, and 14 bases had no gene match. The CDR3 protein is CASRLGVLKRDTDTQYF. CDR3 sequence (DNA): TGTGCCAGCAGGTTGGGGGTTTTGAAGCGGGACACAGATACGCAGTATTTT.

V is TRBV5-6 and J is TRBJ1-2; D unclear. This CDR3 is built from 14 residues. Per the germline V gene, CDR1 is SGHDT and CDR2 is YYEEEE. The V end was cut by 5 bases, the J end by 2 bases, with 13 bases between. Written as DNA, the CDR3 is TGTGCCAGCAGACCCTCCGAAAAAAACTATGGCTACACCTTC. Translating gives CASRPSEKNYGYTF. The whole variable domain, filled in from reference TRBV5-6 and TRBJ1-2, reads DAGVTQSPTHLIKTRGQQVTLRCSPKSGHDTVSWYQQALGQGPQFIFQYYEEEERQRGNFPDRFSGHQFPNYSSELNVNALLLGDSALYLCASRPSEKNYGYTFGSGTRLTVV.

This rearrangement joins TRBV10-2 to TRBJ2-1, with 10 bases fitting TRBD1. Germline assignment: CDR1 WSHSY and CDR2 SAAADI. The CDR3 loop spans 16 amino acids. V lost 0 bases to trimming and J lost 2 bases; unmatched junction nucleotides: 1. The CDR3 is CASSESGQGAYNEQFF. The CDR3 nucleotides are TGCGCCAGCAGTGAGTCTGGACAGGGGGCCTACAATGAGCAGTTCTTC.

CDR3 sequence (DNA): TGTGCCATCAGTTACCGGGACAGGGGGTCCTACGAGCAGTACTTC. It is translated as CAISYRDRGSYEQYF. This chain joins TRBV10-3 and TRBJ2-7; TRBD1 matches at 11 bases. CDR1 is ENHRY, CDR2 SYGVKD, per germline. Losses at the gene ends were 5 bases for V and 1 base for J; bases not matched to a gene: 4. The CDR3 contains 15 residues.

The rearrangement links TRBV27 to TRBJ2-7; 14 bases map to TRBD2. V shed 1 base and J 6 bases; nucleotides not matched to a gene: 8. The CDR3 covers 17 residues. Looked up from germline, CDR1 is MNHEY and CDR2 is SMNVEV (reference sequence). The CDR3 coding sequence is TGTGCCAGCAGTTTATTGGGACTAGCGGGAGAGAACGGCGAGCAGTACTTC. The encoded protein is CASSLLGLAGENGEQYF.